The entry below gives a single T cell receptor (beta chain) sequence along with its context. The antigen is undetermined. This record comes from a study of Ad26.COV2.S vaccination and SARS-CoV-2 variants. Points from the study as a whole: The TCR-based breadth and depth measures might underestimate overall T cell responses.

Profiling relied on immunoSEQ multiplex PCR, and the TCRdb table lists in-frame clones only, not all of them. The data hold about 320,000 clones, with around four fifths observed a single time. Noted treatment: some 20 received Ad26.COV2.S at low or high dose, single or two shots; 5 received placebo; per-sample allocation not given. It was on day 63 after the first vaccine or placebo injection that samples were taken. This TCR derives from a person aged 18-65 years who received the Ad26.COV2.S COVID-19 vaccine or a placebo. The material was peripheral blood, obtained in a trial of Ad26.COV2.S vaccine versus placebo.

This CDR3 reads CASRSPSTGEQFF. The CDR3 bases are TGTGCCAGCAGGAGTCCCTCGACAGGGGAGCAGTTCTTC. This chain connects TRBV6-5 to TRBJ2-1, with 7 bases fitting TRBD1. The germline gives CDR1 MNHEY, CDR2 SVGAGI. Unmatched junction bases numbered 9, after V lost 6 bases and J lost 10 bases. CDR3 size: 13 residues.